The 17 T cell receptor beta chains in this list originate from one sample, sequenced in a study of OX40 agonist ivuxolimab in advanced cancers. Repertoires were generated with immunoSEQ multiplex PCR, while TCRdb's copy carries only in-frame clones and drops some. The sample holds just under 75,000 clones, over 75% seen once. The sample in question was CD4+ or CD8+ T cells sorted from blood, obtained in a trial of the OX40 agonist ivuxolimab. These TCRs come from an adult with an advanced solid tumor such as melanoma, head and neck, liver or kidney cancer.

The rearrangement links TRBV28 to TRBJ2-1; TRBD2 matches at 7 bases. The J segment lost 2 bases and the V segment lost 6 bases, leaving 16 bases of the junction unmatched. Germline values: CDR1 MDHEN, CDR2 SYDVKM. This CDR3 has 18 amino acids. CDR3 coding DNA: TGTGCCAGCAGCAAACCCCCTAGACTAGCAAGTACCTACAATGAGCAGTTCTTC. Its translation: CASSKPPRLASTYNEQFF. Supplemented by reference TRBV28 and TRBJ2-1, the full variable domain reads DVKVTQSSRYLVKRTGEKVFLECVQDMDHENMFWYRQDPGLGLRLIYFSYDVKMKEKGDIPEGYSVSREKKERFSLILESASTNQTSMYLCASSKPPRLASTYNEQFFGPGTRLTVL.

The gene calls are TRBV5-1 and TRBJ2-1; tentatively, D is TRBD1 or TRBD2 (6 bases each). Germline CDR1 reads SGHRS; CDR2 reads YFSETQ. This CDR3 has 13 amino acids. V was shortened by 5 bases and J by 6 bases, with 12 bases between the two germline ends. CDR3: CASSKEGGNEQFF. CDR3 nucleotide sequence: TGCGCCAGCAGTAAGGAGGGGGGCAATGAGCAGTTCTTC.

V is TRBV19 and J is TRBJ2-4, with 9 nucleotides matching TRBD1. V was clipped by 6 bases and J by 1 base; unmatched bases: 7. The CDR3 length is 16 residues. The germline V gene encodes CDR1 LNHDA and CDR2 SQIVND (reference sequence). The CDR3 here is CASSRTGTGAKNIQYF. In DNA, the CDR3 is TGTGCCAGTAGCCGAACCGGGACAGGGGCCAAAAACATTCAGTACTTC.

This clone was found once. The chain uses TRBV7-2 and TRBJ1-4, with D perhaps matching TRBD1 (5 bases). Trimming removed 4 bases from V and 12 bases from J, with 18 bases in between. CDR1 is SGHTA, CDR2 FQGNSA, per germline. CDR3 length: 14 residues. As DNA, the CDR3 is TGTGCCAGCAGCTCCCCTAGGGCGAGCAGGGAACTGTTTTTT. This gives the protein CASSSPRASRELFF.

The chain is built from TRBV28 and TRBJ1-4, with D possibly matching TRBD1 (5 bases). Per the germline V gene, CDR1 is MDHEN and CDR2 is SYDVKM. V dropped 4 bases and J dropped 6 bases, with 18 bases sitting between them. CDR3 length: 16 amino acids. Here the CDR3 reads CASSSGPGPGDEKLFF. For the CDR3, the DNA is TGTGCCAGCAGTTCGGGCCCGGGACCAGGCGATGAAAAACTGTTTTTT.

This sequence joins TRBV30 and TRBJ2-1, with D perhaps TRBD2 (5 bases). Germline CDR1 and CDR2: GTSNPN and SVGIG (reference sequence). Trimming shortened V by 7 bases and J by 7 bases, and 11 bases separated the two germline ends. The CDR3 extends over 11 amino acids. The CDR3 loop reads CAYAAANEQFF. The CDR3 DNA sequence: TGTGCCTACGCAGCGGCGAATGAGCAGTTCTTC.

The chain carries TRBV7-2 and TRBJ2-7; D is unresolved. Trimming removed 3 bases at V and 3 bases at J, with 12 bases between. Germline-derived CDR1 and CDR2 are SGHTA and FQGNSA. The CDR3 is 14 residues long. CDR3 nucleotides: TGTGCCAGCAGCTTCAATCCAGACCTCTACGAGCAGTACTTC. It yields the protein CASSFNPDLYEQYF.

The CDR3 spells CASRESGTGFLATTQYF. In DNA, the CDR3 is TGTGCCAGCAGAGAGTCCGGGACAGGGTTTCTCGCTACGACCCAGTACTTC. The rearrangement joins TRBV2 to TRBJ2-5; 9 bases fit TRBD1. The V gene's germline CDR1 is SNHLY and CDR2 FYNNEI. The CDR3 covers 17 residues. The V and J ends lost 6 bases and 7 bases, in that order; junction bases with no gene match: 18. The entire variable domain, with the rest obtained from reference TRBV2 and TRBJ2-5, is as follows: EPEVTQTPSHQVTQMGQEVILRCVPISNHLYFYWYRQILGQKVEFLVSFYNNEISEKSEIFDDQFSVERPDGSNFTLKIRSTKLEDSAMYFCASRESGTGFLATTQYFGPGTRLLVL.

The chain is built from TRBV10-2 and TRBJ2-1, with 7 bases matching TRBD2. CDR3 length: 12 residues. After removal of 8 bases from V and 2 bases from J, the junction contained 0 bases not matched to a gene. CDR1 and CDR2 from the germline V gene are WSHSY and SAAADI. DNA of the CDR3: TGCGCCAGCGGGAGGGCCTACAATGAGCAGTTCTTC. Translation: CASGRAYNEQFF.

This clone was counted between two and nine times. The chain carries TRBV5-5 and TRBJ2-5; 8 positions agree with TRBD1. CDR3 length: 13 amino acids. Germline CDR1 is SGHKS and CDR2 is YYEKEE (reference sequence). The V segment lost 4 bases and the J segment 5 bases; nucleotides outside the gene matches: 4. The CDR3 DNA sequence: TGTGCCAGCAGCGGACAGGGTTGGGAGACCCAGTACTTC. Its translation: CASSGQGWETQYF.

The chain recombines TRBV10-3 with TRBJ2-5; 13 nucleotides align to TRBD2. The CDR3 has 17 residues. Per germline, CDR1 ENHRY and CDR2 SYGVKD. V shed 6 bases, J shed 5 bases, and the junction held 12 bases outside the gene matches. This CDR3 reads CAISTTLTSGGQETQYF. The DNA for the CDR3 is TGTGCCATCAGCACGACATTGACTAGCGGGGGGCAGGAGACCCAGTACTTC.

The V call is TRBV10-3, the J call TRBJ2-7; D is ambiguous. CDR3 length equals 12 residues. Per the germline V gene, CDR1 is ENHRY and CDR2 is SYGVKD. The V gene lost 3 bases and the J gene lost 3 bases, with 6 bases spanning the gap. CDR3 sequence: CAISDIGYEQYF. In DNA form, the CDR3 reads TGTGCCATCAGTGATATAGGCTACGAGCAGTACTTC.

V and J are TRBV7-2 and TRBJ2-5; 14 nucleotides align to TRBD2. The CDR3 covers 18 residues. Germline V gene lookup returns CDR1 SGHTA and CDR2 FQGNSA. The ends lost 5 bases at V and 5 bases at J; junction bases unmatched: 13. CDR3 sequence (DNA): TGTGCCAGCAGCCCCCGACTAGCGGGAGGGCCACAATCGGAGACCCAGTACTTC. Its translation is CASSPRLAGGPQSETQYF.

The DNA for the CDR3 is TGTGCCAGCAGAACGACAGGGGGCGAAATCGGGGAGCTGTTTTTT. As protein: CASRTTGGEIGELFF. The chain employs TRBV7-3 and TRBJ2-2; 10 bases fit TRBD1. Germline values: CDR1 SGHTA, CDR2 FQGTGA. V was pared by 6 bases and J by 7 bases, with 8 bases of the junction left unmatched. The CDR3 sequence is 15 residues long.

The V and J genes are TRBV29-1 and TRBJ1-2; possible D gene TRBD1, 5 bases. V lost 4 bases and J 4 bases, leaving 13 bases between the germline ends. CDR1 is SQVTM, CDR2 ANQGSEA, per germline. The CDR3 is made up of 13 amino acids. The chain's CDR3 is CSVVRGGGYGYTF. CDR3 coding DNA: TGCAGCGTTGTGCGTGGGGGTGGCTATGGCTACACCTTC.

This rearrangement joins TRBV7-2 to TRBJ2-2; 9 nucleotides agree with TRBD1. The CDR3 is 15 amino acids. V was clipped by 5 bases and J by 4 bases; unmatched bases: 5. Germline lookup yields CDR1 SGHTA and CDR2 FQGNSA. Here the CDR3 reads CASSQQGAITGELFF. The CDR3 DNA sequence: TGTGCCAGCAGCCAACAGGGGGCTATCACCGGGGAGCTGTTTTTT.

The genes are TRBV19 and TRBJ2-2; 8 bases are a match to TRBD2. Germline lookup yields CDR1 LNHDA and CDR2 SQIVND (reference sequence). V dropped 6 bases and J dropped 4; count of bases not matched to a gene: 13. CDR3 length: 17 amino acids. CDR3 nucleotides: TGTGCCAGTAGATGGGATGGCGGGAGGTTTGGCACCGGGGAGCTGTTTTTT. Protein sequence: CASRWDGGRFGTGELFF.